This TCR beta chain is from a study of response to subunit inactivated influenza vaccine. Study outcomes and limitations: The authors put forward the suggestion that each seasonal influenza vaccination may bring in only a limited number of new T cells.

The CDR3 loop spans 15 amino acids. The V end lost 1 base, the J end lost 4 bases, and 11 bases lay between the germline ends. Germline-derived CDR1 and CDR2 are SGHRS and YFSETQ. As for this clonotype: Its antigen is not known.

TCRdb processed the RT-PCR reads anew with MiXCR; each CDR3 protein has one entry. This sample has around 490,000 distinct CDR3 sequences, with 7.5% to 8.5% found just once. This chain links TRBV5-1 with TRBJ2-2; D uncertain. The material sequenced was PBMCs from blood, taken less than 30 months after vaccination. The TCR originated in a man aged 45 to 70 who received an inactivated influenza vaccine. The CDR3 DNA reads TGCGCCAGCAGCTTGCGATGGCAGACCACCGGGGAGCTGTTTTTT. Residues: CASSLRWQTTGELFF. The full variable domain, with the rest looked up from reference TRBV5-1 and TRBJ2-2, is KAGVTQTPRYLIKTRGQQVTLSCSPISGHRSVSWYQQTPGQGLQFLFEYFSETQRNKGNFPGRFSGRQFSNSRSEMNVSTLELGDSALYLCASSLRWQTTGELFFGEGSRLTVL.